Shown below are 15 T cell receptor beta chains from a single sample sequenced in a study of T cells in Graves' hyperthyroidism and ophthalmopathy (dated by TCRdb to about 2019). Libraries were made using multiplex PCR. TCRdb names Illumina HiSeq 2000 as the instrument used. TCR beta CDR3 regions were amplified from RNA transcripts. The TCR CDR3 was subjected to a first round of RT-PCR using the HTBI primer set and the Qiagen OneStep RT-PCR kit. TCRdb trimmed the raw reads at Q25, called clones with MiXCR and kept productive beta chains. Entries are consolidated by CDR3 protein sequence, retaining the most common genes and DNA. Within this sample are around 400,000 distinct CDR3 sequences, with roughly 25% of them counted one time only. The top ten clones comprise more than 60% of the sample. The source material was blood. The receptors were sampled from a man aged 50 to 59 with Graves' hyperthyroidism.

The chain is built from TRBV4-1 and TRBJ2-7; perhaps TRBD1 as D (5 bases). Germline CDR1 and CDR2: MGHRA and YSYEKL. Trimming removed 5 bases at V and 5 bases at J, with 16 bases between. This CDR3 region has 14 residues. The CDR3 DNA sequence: TGCGCCAGCAGCGAAGTGACAGTGTCCAACGAGCAGTACTTC. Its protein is CASSEVTVSNEQYF.

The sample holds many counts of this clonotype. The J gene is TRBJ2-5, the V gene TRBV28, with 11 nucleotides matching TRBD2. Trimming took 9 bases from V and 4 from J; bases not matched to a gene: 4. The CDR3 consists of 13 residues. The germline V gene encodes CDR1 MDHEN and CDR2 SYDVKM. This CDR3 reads CASIAGGLETQYF. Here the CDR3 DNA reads TGTGCCAGTATAGCGGGAGGGCTAGAGACCCAGTACTTC. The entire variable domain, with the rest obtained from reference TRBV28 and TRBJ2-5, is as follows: DVKVTQSSRYLVKRTGEKVFLECVQDMDHENMFWYRQDPGLGLRLIYFSYDVKMKEKGDIPEGYSVSREKKERFSLILESASTNQTSMYLCASIAGGLETQYFGPGTRLLVL.

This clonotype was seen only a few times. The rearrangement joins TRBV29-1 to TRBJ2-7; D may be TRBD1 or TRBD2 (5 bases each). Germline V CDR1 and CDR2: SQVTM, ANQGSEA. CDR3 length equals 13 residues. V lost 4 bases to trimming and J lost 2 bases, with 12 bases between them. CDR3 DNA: TGCAGCGTTGGAGAGACGGGACCCTACGAGCAGTACTTC. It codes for CSVGETGPYEQYF.

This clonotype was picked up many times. In DNA, the CDR3 is TGCAGCGTTGCCCTAACGACTAGCGGGAGCAATGAGCAGTTCTTC. Its protein product is CSVALTTSGSNEQFF. The gene calls are TRBV29-1 and TRBJ2-1; 12 nucleotides align to TRBD2. The V gene's germline CDR1 is SQVTM and CDR2 ANQGSEA. V lost 4 bases and J lost 6; bases outside the gene matches: 7. The CDR3 spans 15 residues.

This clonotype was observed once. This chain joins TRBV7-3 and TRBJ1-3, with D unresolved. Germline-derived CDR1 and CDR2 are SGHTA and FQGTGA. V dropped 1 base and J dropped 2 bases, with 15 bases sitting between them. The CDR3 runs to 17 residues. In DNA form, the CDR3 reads TGTGCCAGCAGCTTAAGGAGCTCCTTGGCAACTGGAAACACCATATATTTT. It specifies CASSLRSSLATGNTIYF.

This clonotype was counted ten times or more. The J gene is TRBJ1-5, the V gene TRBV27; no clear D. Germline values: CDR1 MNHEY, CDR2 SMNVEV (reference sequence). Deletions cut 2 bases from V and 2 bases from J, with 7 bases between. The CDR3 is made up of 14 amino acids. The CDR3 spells CASSLAGGNQPQHF. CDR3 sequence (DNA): TGTGCCAGCAGTTTAGCCGGGGGCAATCAGCCCCAGCATTTT.

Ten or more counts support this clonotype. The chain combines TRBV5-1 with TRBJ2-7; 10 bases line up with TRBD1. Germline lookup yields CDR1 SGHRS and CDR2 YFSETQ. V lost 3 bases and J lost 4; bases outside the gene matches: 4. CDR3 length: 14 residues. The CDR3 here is CASSSAGQGYEQYF. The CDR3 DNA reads TGCGCCAGCAGCTCTGCGGGACAGGGGTACGAGCAGTACTTC.

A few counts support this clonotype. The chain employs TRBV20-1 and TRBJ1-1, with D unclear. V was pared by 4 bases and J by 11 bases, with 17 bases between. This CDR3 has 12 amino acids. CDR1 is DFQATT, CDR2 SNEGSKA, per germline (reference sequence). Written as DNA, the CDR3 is TGCAGTGCTACTTTTAGAGTACATGAGGCTTTCTTT. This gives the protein CSATFRVHEAFF.

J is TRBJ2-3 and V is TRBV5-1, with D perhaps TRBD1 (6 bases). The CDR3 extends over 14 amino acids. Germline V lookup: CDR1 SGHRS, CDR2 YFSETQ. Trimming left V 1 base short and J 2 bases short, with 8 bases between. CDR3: CASSLTGHTDTQYF. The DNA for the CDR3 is TGCGCCAGCAGCTTGACAGGGCACACAGATACGCAGTATTTT.

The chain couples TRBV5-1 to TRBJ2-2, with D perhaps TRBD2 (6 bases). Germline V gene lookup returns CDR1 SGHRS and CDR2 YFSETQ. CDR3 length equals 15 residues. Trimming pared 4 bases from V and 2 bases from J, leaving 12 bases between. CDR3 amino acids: CASSEAGLNTGELFF. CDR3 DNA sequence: TGCGCCAGCAGCGAGGCGGGACTTAACACCGGGGAGCTGTTTTTT.

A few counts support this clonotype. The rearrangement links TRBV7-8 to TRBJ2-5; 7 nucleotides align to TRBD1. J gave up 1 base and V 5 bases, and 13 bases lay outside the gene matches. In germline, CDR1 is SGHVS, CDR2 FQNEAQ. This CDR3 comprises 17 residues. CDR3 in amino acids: CASSQGPGQTRQETQYF. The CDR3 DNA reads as TGTGCCAGCAGCCAGGGACCGGGACAGACCCGCCAAGAGACCCAGTACTTC.

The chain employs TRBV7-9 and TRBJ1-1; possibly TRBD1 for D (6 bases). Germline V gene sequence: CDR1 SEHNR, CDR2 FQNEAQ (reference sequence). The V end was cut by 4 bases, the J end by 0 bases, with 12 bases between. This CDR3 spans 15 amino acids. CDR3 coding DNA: TGTGCCAGCAGCTCAGCACAGGGTCTGAACACTGAAGCTTTCTTT. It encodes CASSSAQGLNTEAFF.

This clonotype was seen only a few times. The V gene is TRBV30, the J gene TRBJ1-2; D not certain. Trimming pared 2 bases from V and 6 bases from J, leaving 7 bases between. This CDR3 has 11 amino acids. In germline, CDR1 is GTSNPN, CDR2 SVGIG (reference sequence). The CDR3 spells CAWSFRNGYTF. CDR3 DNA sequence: TGTGCCTGGAGTTTCCGTAATGGCTACACCTTC.

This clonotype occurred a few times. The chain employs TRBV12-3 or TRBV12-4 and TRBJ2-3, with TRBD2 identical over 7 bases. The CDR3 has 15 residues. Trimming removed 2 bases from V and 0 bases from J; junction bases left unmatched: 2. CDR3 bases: TGTGCCAGCAGTTTACTAGCGGTCAGCACAGATACGCAGTATTTT. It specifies CASSLLAVSTDTQYF.

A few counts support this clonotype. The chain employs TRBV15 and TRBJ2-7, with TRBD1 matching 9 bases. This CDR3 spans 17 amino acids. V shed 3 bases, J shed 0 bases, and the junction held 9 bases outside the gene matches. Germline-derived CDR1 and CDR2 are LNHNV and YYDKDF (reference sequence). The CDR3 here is CATSRGTGTGSSYEQYF. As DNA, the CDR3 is TGTGCCACCAGCAGGGGTACCGGGACAGGGAGCTCCTACGAGCAGTACTTC.